Below, 19 T cell receptor beta chains from the same sample are listed, as sequenced in a study of blood T cell repertoires in COVID-19. The table came from immunoSEQ multiplex PCR; TCRdb's copy has only in-frame clones and leaves some out. The table shows over 55,000 clones, with roughly 84% occurring only once. What was sequenced was peripheral blood. The origin of the receptors is a middle-aged man with COVID-19, enrolled during active disease.

In its sample, this clone was seen a few times. J is TRBJ2-7 and V is TRBV9, with 7 bases identical to TRBD1. The CDR3 length is 13 residues. The ends lost 0 bases at V and 5 bases at J; junction bases unmatched: 2. In germline, CDR1 is SGDLS, CDR2 YYNGEE. CDR3 sequence reads: CASSVDRGDEQYF. In nucleotides, the CDR3 is TGTGCCAGCAGCGTAGACAGGGGCGACGAGCAGTACTTC.

The chain couples TRBV11-2 to TRBJ2-3; 9 bases line up with TRBD2. V gave up 4 bases and J gave up 2 bases; unmatched junction bases: 7. Looked up from germline, CDR1 is SGHAT and CDR2 is FQNNGV. There are 16 residues in the CDR3. CDR3 sequence reads: CASSWGAGGSTDTQYF. The CDR3 DNA sequence: TGTGCCAGCAGCTGGGGAGCGGGGGGATCCACAGATACGCAGTATTTT.

The chain carries TRBV3-1 (or the pseudogene TRBV3-2) and TRBJ1-2; D remains ambiguous. CDR3 length: 12 amino acids. The germline CDR1 and CDR2 sequences are LGHDT and YNNKEL (reference sequence). Trimming pared 1 base from V and 8 bases from J, leaving 8 bases between. CDR3 loop: CASSQALSGYTF. The CDR3 DNA is TGTGCCAGCAGCCAAGCACTGTCCGGCTACACCTTC.

The chain couples TRBV20-1 to TRBJ2-7; TRBD2 might be the D (6 bases). Germline-derived CDR1 and CDR2 are DFQATT and SNEGSKA (reference sequence). V shed 6 bases and J shed 3 bases, with 9 bases lying between them. The CDR3 spans 11 residues. For the CDR3, the DNA is TGCAGTGCGGAGGGAGTCTACGAGCAGTACTTC. The encoded protein is CSAEGVYEQYF.

The CDR3 loop is CSASPSGGGYDEQFF. The CDR3, as DNA: TGCAGTGCTAGTCCCTCGGGAGGAGGATACGATGAGCAGTTCTTC. V is TRBV20-1 and J is TRBJ2-1, with 7 bases matching TRBD2. There are 15 residues in the CDR3. Germline V CDR1 and CDR2: DFQATT, SNEGSKA (reference sequence). The ends lost 3 bases at V and 8 bases at J; junction bases unmatched: 13.

The chain joins TRBV28 to TRBJ1-3; no firm D call. V lost 3 bases and J 1 base, leaving 10 bases between the germline ends. The germline CDR1 and CDR2 sequences are MDHEN and SYDVKM. CDR3 size: 15 residues. The CDR3 DNA sequence: TGTGCCAGCAGTTTGTTACTCGGTTCTGGAAACACCATATATTTT. Translation gives CASSLLLGSGNTIYF.

This clone has just one count. The chain has TRBV19 and TRBJ1-1, with D hard to call. This CDR3 is 13 amino acids long. The V gene lost 5 bases and the J gene lost 2 bases, with 9 bases spanning the gap. The V gene's germline CDR1 is LNHDA and CDR2 SQIVND (reference sequence). CDR3 DNA: TGTGCCAGTAGTTACCAGACTAACACTGAAGCTTTCTTT. Amino acids: CASSYQTNTEAFF.

The chain carries TRBV21-1 and TRBJ1-1; TRBD1, the table's D call, was not compared with the DNA. TRBV21-1 is a listed pseudogene. There are 15 residues in the CDR3. The CDR3 protein is CASSTRTNEVPEAFF. DNA for the CDR3: TGTGCCAGCAGCACCAGGACAAATGAAGTCCCTGAAGCTTTCTTT.

V is TRBV30 and J is TRBJ1-2; the D is unclear. The germline gives CDR1 GTSNPN, CDR2 SVGIG (reference sequence). V was shortened by 2 bases and J by 8 bases, with 18 bases between the two germline ends. The CDR3 length is 14 residues. CDR3 in DNA: TGTGCCTGGAGTCCCTCCGGGAGCCGACGAGGCTACACCTTC. Its protein product is CAWSPSGSRRGYTF. The full variable domain, with the rest looked up from reference TRBV30 and TRBJ1-2, is SQTIHQWPATLVQPVGSPLSLECTVEGTSNPNLYWYRQAAGRGLQLLFYSVGIGQISSEVPQNLSASRPQDRQFILSSKKLLLSDSGFYLCAWSPSGSRRGYTFGSGTRLTVV.

The DNA for the CDR3 is TGTGCCAGCAGTTTAAAGACAGGGGAGACCTATGGCTACACCTTC. This sequence encodes CASSLKTGETYGYTF. The chain is built from TRBV27 and TRBJ1-2, with TRBD1 matching over 8 bases. Germline values: CDR1 MNHEY, CDR2 SMNVEV (reference sequence). This CDR3 has 15 amino acids. J lost 4 bases, V lost 2 bases, and 6 bases had no gene match.

This clone was picked up a small number of times. The genes are TRBV7-9 and TRBJ2-7, with TRBD1 identical over 9 bases. Trimming at V came to 1 base and at J to 2 bases, leaving 0 bases not matched to a gene. Germline loops: CDR1 SEHNR, CDR2 FQNEAQ (reference sequence). The CDR3 extends over 14 amino acids. The CDR3 is CASSLGTGAYEQYF. As DNA, the CDR3 is TGTGCCAGCAGCTTAGGGACAGGGGCCTACGAGCAGTACTTC. The full variable domain, with the rest looked up from reference TRBV7-9 and TRBJ2-7, is DTGVSQNPRHKITKRGQNVTFRCDPISEHNRLYWYRQTLGQGPEFLTYFQNEAQLEKSRLLSDRFSAERPKGSFSTLEIQRTEQGDSAMYLCASSLGTGAYEQYFGPGTRLTVT.

The V and J genes are TRBV7-9 and TRBJ2-3, with a tentative D call TRBD2 (6 bases). The CDR3 runs to 14 residues. Trimming removed 3 bases from V and 0 bases from J, with 7 bases in between. Germline lookup yields CDR1 SEHNR and CDR2 FQNEAQ (reference sequence). The CDR3 loop reads CASSLGLSTDTQYF. CDR3 sequence (DNA): TGTGCCAGCAGCTTGGGACTGAGCACAGATACGCAGTATTTT.

Comments on this clone: The junction departs from germline at one end; a sequencing error may be responsible. The chain is built from TRBV7-7 and TRBJ2-5; 9 nucleotides line up with TRBD2. CDR1 is SSHAT and CDR2 is FNYEAQ in the germline V gene (reference sequence). This CDR3 is 15 amino acids long. The CDR3 nucleotides read TGTGCTAGCAGCTTAGCGGGGACTAGCTTTGAGACCCAGTACTTC. It specifies CASSLAGTSFETQYF. The whole variable domain, remainder taken from reference TRBV7-7 and TRBJ2-5, is GAGVSQSPRYKVTKRGQDVTLRCDPISSHATLYWYQQALGQGPEFLTYFNYEAQPDKSGLPSDRFSAERPEGSISTLTIQRTEQRDSAMYRCASSLAGTSFETQYFGPGTRLLVL.

The chain has TRBV7-8 and TRBJ2-3; 10 bases line up with TRBD2. With V trimmed by 4 bases and J by 6 bases, 4 bases remained unmatched. CDR3 length: 14 amino acids. CDR1 is SGHVS, CDR2 FQNEAQ, per germline. The CDR3 loop reads CASSSGLAYDTQYF. The CDR3 DNA is TGTGCCAGCAGCTCGGGACTAGCGTATGATACGCAGTATTTT.

The gene calls are TRBV6-2 or TRBV6-3 and TRBJ2-1; a weak D match, TRBD2 (7 bases). This CDR3 is 15 amino acids long. V lost 2 bases, J lost 9 bases, and 17 bases lay in between. Germline values: CDR1 MNHEY, CDR2 SVGEGT. The CDR3 sequence: CASSYGTTSGAEQFF. The CDR3, as DNA: TGTGCCAGCAGTTACGGGACTACCTCGGGGGCTGAGCAGTTCTTC.

The genes are TRBV6-5 and TRBJ1-1, with D possibly matching TRBD1 (6 bases). The CDR3 extends over 14 amino acids. V lost 2 bases to trimming and J lost 9 bases, with 16 bases between them. The V gene's germline CDR1 is MNHEY and CDR2 SVGAGI. The CDR3 spells CASSYAARGGQAFF. The CDR3 coding sequence is TGTGCCAGCAGTTACGCCGCAAGGGGGGGTCAAGCTTTCTTT.

Ten or more counts support this clone. J is TRBJ1-2 and V is TRBV5-8, with 7 nucleotides matching TRBD1. Germline assignment: CDR1 SGHTS and CDR2 YDEGEE. Trimming cost V 1 base and J 4 bases; bases outside gene matches: 10. This CDR3 is built from 16 residues. The CDR3 loop reads CASSLWVGRGVYGYTF. CDR3 nucleotide sequence: TGTGCCAGCAGCTTGTGGGTCGGCAGGGGGGTCTATGGCTACACCTTC.

The gene calls are TRBV5-1 and TRBJ1-1, with 7 bases that match TRBD1. This CDR3 spans 14 amino acids. With V trimmed by 3 bases and J by 0 bases, 2 bases remained unmatched. CDR1 is SGHRS and CDR2 is YFSETQ in the germline V gene. This chain's CDR3 is CASSSQGLNTEAFF. The CDR3 DNA reads as TGCGCCAGCAGCTCACAGGGGCTGAACACTGAAGCTTTCTTT.

This clone showed up just once. The chain uses TRBV11-2 and TRBJ2-7; a weak D match, TRBD1 (6 bases). This CDR3 has 14 residues. The V gene's germline CDR1 is SGHAT and CDR2 FQNNGV. Trimming shortened V by 8 bases and J by 4 bases, and 18 bases separated the two germline ends. Written as DNA, the CDR3 is TGTGCCAGCGCCAAGTCAGGGGCCGGGTACGAGCAGTACTTC. This translates into CASAKSGAGYEQYF.